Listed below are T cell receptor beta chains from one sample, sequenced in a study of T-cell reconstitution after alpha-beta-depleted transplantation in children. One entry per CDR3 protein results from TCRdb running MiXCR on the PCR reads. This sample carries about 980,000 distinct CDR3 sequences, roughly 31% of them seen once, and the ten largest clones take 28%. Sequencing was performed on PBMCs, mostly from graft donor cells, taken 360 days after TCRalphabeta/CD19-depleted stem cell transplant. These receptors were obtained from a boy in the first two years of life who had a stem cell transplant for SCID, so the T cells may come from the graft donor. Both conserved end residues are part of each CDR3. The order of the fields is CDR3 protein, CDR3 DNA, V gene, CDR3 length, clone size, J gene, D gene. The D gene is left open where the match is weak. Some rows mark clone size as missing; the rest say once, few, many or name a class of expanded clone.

CDR3 protein: CSASGRQRSSSYEQYF
CDR3 DNA: TGCAGTGCTAGCGGGAGGCAGCGATCTAGCTCCTACGAGCAGTACTTC
V gene: TRBV20-1
CDR3 length: 16
clone size: few
J gene: TRBJ2-7
D gene: TRBD2

CDR3 protein: CASSHEYRVTGETGELFF
CDR3 DNA: TGCGCCAGCAGCCATGAATACCGGGTGACAGGGGAAACCGGGGAGCTGTTTTTT
V gene: TRBV4-1
CDR3 length: 18
clone size: NA
J gene: TRBJ2-2
D gene: TRBD1

CDR3 protein: CASRRDSTDTQYF
CDR3 DNA: TGTGCCAGCAGAAGGGACAGCACAGATACGCAGTATTTT
V gene: TRBV5-1
CDR3 length: 13
clone size: many
J gene: TRBJ2-3
D gene: NA

CDR3 protein: CASSRDDPGELFF
CDR3 DNA: TGCGCCAGCAGCAGGGACGACCCCGGGGAGCTGTTTTTT
V gene: TRBV5-1
CDR3 length: 13
clone size: few
J gene: TRBJ2-2
D gene: NA

CDR3 protein: CASSAGTGRRNTEAFF
CDR3 DNA: TGTGCCAGCAGCGCCGGGACAGGGCGAAGGAACACTGAAGCTTTCTTT
V gene: TRBV12-3/TRBV12-4
CDR3 length: 16
clone size: few
J gene: TRBJ1-1
D gene: TRBD1

CDR3 protein: CATSRDQPALSEQYF
CDR3 DNA: TGTGCCACCAGCAGAGATCAGCCAGCCCTGAGCGAGCAGTACTTC
V gene: TRBV15
CDR3 length: 15
clone size: few
J gene: TRBJ2-7
D gene: NA

CDR3 protein: CASSQDRRLAGPYEQYF
CDR3 DNA: TGTGCCAGCAGCCAAGATAGGAGACTAGCGGGGCCCTACGAGCAGTACTTC
V gene: TRBV3-1
CDR3 length: 17
clone size: few
J gene: TRBJ2-7
D gene: TRBD2

CDR3 protein: CASNQGVGGYEQYF
CDR3 DNA: TGTGCCAGCAACCAGGGGGTCGGGGGGTACGAGCAGTACTTC
V gene: TRBV3-1
CDR3 length: 14
clone size: few
J gene: TRBJ2-7
D gene: NA

CDR3 protein: CASSLTGQPPYEQYF
CDR3 DNA: TGTGCCAGCAGTTTAACAGGGCAACCCCCCTACGAGCAGTACTTC
V gene: TRBV12-3/TRBV12-4
CDR3 length: 15
clone size: NA
J gene: TRBJ2-7
D gene: NA

CDR3 protein: CASSQGVVSGGQDEQFF
CDR3 DNA: TGCGCCAGCAGCCAAGGGGTGGTTTCGGGGGGGCAAGATGAGCAGTTCTTC
V gene: TRBV4-1
CDR3 length: 17
clone size: few
J gene: TRBJ2-1
D gene: TRBD2

CDR3 protein: CASSSYRGPGEQFF
CDR3 DNA: TGTGCCAGCAGCTCCTACAGGGGGCCGGGAGAGCAGTTCTTC
V gene: TRBV12-3/TRBV12-4
CDR3 length: 14
clone size: NA
J gene: TRBJ2-1
D gene: TRBD1

CDR3 protein: CASSQGLDSSGTEAFF
CDR3 DNA: TGTGCCAGCAGCCAAGGTCTTGACTCGTCGGGCACTGAAGCTTTCTTT
V gene: TRBV3-1
CDR3 length: 16
clone size: NA
J gene: TRBJ1-1
D gene: NA